What follows is one TCR beta chain and its context. Antigen: not known. Given a much more abundant clone one base away, this may be a read error. The sample comes from a study of tumor and adjacent non-tumor tissue in lung cancer. About the study: Each sample yielded a few million productive TCRbeta reads on average.

General study findings and limits: TCR diversity was significantly greater in tumor than normal lung tissue.

This sample's RNA came from whole unsorted tissue. Chemotherapy-naive patients with new lung cancer underwent thoracic surgery in China, August–November 2014. Three rounds of nested PCR, following a modified ARM-PCR protocol, produced the TCRbeta library. TCRdb reprocessed the multiplex PCR reads via MiXCR and lists one record per CDR3 protein. The sample lists more than 60,000 distinct CDR3 sequences, under 85% occurring once. This receptor was taken from a woman aged 50 to 65 with non-small cell lung cancer. Sequencing used lung tumor tissue.

The CDR3 here is CASSPRGRGSNQPHHF. CDR3 coding DNA: TGTGCCAGCAGTCCCCGGGGTAGGGGCAGCAATCAGCCCCATCATTTT. The gene calls are TRBV28 and TRBJ1-5; D is possibly TRBD1 (5 bases). The CDR3 contains 16 residues. From germline, CDR1 is MDHEN and CDR2 SYDVKM.